These 14 T cell receptor beta chains were all obtained from the same sample, sequenced in a study of blood T cell repertoires in COVID-19. TCRdb keeps only in-frame clones here, not all; method: immunoSEQ multiplex PCR. The sample has roughly 150,000 clones; around four fifths are singletons. Sequencing input: peripheral blood. These receptors were collected from a woman at least 80 years old with acute or convalescent COVID-19.

This chain joins TRBV7-2 and TRBJ2-3; D unclear. V was pared by 3 bases and J by 1 base, with 5 bases between. This CDR3 comprises 13 residues. The V gene's germline CDR1 is SGHTA and CDR2 FQGNSA. CDR3 sequence reads: CASSFPGTDTQYF. The DNA for the CDR3 is TGTGCCAGCAGCTTCCCAGGCACAGATACGCAGTATTTT.

This clone was seen just once. This chain links TRBV6-5 with TRBJ2-1; 7 nucleotides agree with TRBD2. V lost 5 bases to trimming and J lost 8 bases; unmatched junction nucleotides: 12. This CDR3 spans 15 amino acids. Germline-derived CDR1 and CDR2 are MNHEY and SVGAGI. As DNA, the CDR3 is TGTGCCAGCAGTCCAGGACTAGAAAGAATGGATGAGCAGTTCTTC. Translation: CASSPGLERMDEQFF.

CDR3 coding DNA: TGTGCCAGCAGCCAAGACATTTTGGGACAGCGAAACATTCAGTACTTC. This translates into CASSQDILGQRNIQYF. The rearrangement uses TRBV3-1 (or the pseudogene TRBV3-2) and TRBJ2-4; TRBD1 agrees at 7 bases. The CDR3 length is 16 residues. Germline V lookup: CDR1 LGHDT, CDR2 YNNKEL (reference sequence). With V trimmed by 0 bases and J by 6 bases, 8 bases remained unmatched.

Here the CDR3 reads CASSPTGTGQPQHF. DNA of the CDR3: TGTGCCAGCTCACCGACAGGGACCGGTCAGCCCCAGCATTTT. This chain connects TRBV18 to TRBJ1-5; TRBD1 matches 7 bases. The CDR3 consists of 14 residues. The ends lost 3 bases at V and 6 bases at J; junction bases unmatched: 5. The germline V gene encodes CDR1 KGHSH and CDR2 LQKENI.

This clone was picked up one time. The rearrangement uses TRBV14 and TRBJ1-1; unclear D gene. V was shortened by 4 bases and J by 0 bases, with 9 bases between the two germline ends. The CDR3 totals 14 residues. Germline V gene sequence: CDR1 SGHDN, CDR2 FVKESK. CDR3 amino acids: CASSLPNMNTEAFF. The CDR3, as DNA: TGTGCCAGCAGCCTCCCGAACATGAACACTGAAGCTTTCTTT.

CDR3 region: CASSTLTYRGSDTQYF. In DNA, the CDR3 is TGTGCCAGTAGTACACTGACCTATAGGGGATCGGATACGCAGTATTTT. The gene calls are TRBV19 and TRBJ2-3; possibly TRBD1 for D (5 bases). Trimming cost V 4 bases and J 6 bases, with 20 bases left between them. This CDR3 has 16 residues. Germline V gene sequence: CDR1 LNHDA, CDR2 SQIVND (reference sequence).

The CDR3 region has the DNA TGTGCCAGCTCACCATTAGAAGGACAGACCTACGAGCAGTACTTC. It is translated as CASSPLEGQTYEQYF. The rearrangement joins TRBV18 to TRBJ2-7, with D possibly matching TRBD1 (6 bases). CDR1 KGHSH and CDR2 LQKENI come from the germline V gene. This CDR3 region has 15 residues. V dropped 2 bases and J dropped 2 bases, with 13 bases sitting between them.

The chain combines TRBV19 with TRBJ2-3, with unresolved D. The CDR3 has 15 amino acids. V was shortened by 1 base and J by 4 bases, with 12 bases between the two germline ends. The V gene's germline CDR1 is LNHDA and CDR2 SQIVND (reference sequence). The CDR3 is CASSIGLRSADTQYF. Written as DNA, the CDR3 is TGTGCCAGTAGTATAGGGTTACGGAGCGCAGATACGCAGTATTTT. Using reference TRBV19 and TRBJ2-3 for the parts outside the CDR3, the full variable domain is DGGITQSPKYLFRKEGQNVTLSCEQNLNHDAMYWYRQDPGQGLRLIYYSQIVNDFQKGDIAEGYSVSREKKESFPLTVTSAQKNPTAFYLCASSIGLRSADTQYFGPGTRLTVL.

This clone has only a few counts. This sequence joins TRBV2 and TRBJ2-7, with TRBD2 identical over 7 bases. The CDR3 extends over 16 amino acids. Germline loops: CDR1 SNHLY, CDR2 FYNNEI. Trimming at V came to 4 bases and at J to 4 bases, leaving 13 bases not matched to a gene. The CDR3 DNA follows: TGTGCCAGCAGTGGACCCGGGACTAAAACATCATACGAGCAGTACTTC. Translating gives CASSGPGTKTSYEQYF.

The chain links TRBV7-9 to TRBJ1-5; D ambiguous. The CDR3 covers 14 residues. Deletions cut 3 bases from V and 3 bases from J, with 9 bases between. Germline CDR1 is SEHNR and CDR2 is FQNEAQ (reference sequence). The CDR3 DNA reads TGTGCCAGCAGCTTGGGCCACCTCAATCAGCCCCAGCATTTT. It is translated as CASSLGHLNQPQHF. Supplemented by reference TRBV7-9 and TRBJ1-5, the full variable domain reads DTGVSQNPRHKITKRGQNVTFRCDPISEHNRLYWYRQTLGQGPEFLTYFQNEAQLEKSRLLSDRFSAERPKGSFSTLEIQRTEQGDSAMYLCASSLGHLNQPQHFGDGTRLSIL.

The chain carries TRBV15 and TRBJ2-7; no clear D gene. The CDR3 sequence is 14 residues long. CDR1 is LNHNV, CDR2 YYDKDF, per germline (reference sequence). Trimming removed 3 bases from V and 0 bases from J, with 9 bases in between. In DNA, the CDR3 is TGTGCCACCAGCAGGAGAGGCATCTCCTACGAGCAGTACTTC. Protein: CATSRRGISYEQYF.

The V gene is TRBV7-6, the J gene TRBJ2-7; TRBD1 is a possible D gene (6 bases). Trimming cost V 4 bases and J 2 bases, with 15 bases left between them. The CDR3 contains 15 residues. Looked up from germline, CDR1 is SGHVS and CDR2 is FNYEAQ. In nucleotides, the CDR3 is TGTGCCAGCAGCTCTGCTTCCGGGACACCCTACGAGCAGTACTTC. This codes for CASSSASGTPYEQYF.

CDR3 bases: TGTGCCTGGAGTACCAAGGGGGGCACACTAGCGGGAGGGCGTGTGACAGATACGCAGTATTTT. Encoded protein: CAWSTKGGTLAGGRVTDTQYF. The V call is TRBV30, the J call TRBJ2-3, with 13 bases matching TRBD2. This CDR3 has 21 amino acids. Germline V gene sequence: CDR1 GTSNPN, CDR2 SVGIG (reference sequence). V shed 2 bases and J 3 bases; nucleotides not matched to a gene: 20.

The chain has TRBV6-5 and TRBJ2-3, with a possible D match to TRBD2 (5 bases). Germline-derived CDR1 and CDR2 are MNHEY and SVGAGI. This CDR3 is built from 14 residues. The ends were cut back, 10 bases at V and 7 bases at J, with 21 bases in the middle. CDR3 in amino acids: CATSIGNAPNTQYF. The CDR3 nucleotides read TGTGCCACCTCCATCGGGAATGCCCCTAATACGCAGTATTTT.